A selection of T cell receptor beta chains follows, all from one sample in a study of blood T cell repertoires in COVID-19. The repertoire was sequenced with immunoSEQ multiplex PCR; TCRdb's copy has only in-frame clones and lacks some. The sample carries tens of thousands of clones, 85% to 90% recorded once. Sequencing was carried out using peripheral blood. These receptors all come from a man aged 65-85 years with active or convalescent COVID-19. Each CDR3 is given with its conserved first and last residue. Fields, in order: CDR3 DNA, CDR3 protein, V gene, D gene, J gene, clone size. The D gene is left open where the match is weak. For some rows the clone size is stated as once, few or many, or as a class when expanded; others skip it.

CDR3 DNA: TGTGCCAGCAGACCGGGACAGGGGTTGAACACTGAAGCTTTCTTT; CDR3 protein: CASRPGQGLNTEAFF; V gene: TRBV5-8; D gene: TRBD1; J gene: TRBJ1-1; clone size: once
CDR3 DNA: TGTGCCAGCAGCTCCACCCGGACAGGGAAGTACTACGAGCAGTACTTC; CDR3 protein: CASSSTRTGKYYEQYF; V gene: TRBV5-6; D gene: TRBD1; J gene: TRBJ2-7; clone size: NA
CDR3 DNA: TGTGCCAGCAGTCTACGGACAGGGGGCAATGAGCAGTTCTTC; CDR3 protein: CASSLRTGGNEQFF; V gene: TRBV6-5; D gene: TRBD1; J gene: TRBJ2-1; clone size: NA
CDR3 DNA: TGTGCCAGCAGCTACAGGGGCTCTGGAAACACCATATATTTT; CDR3 protein: CASSYRGSGNTIYF; V gene: TRBV2; D gene: TRBD1; J gene: TRBJ1-3; clone size: once
CDR3 DNA: TGCGCCAGCAGCCAAGATCCGGCAGGGGGTAGGCAGGAGCTGTTTTTT; CDR3 protein: CASSQDPAGGRQELFF; V gene: TRBV4-3; D gene: TRBD1; J gene: TRBJ2-2; clone size: NA
CDR3 DNA: TGCGCCAGCAGCCAAGGGACAGATAATTCACCCCTCCACTTT; CDR3 protein: CASSQGTDNSPLHF; V gene: TRBV4-1; D gene: NA; J gene: TRBJ1-6; clone size: NA
CDR3 DNA: TGTGCCAGCAGTTCCCCGGGACTAGCGGCATACGAGCAGTACTTC; CDR3 protein: CASSSPGLAAYEQYF; V gene: TRBV28; D gene: TRBD2; J gene: TRBJ2-7; clone size: NA
CDR3 DNA: TGTGCCAGCAGCCAAGATCGGTGGACAAGGCCAGATACGCAGTATTTT; CDR3 protein: CASSQDRWTRPDTQYF; V gene: TRBV14; D gene: NA; J gene: TRBJ2-3; clone size: NA
CDR3 DNA: TGTGCCAGCAGCGCCCGGAGCGGGAGATCCACCGGGGAGCTGTTTTTT; CDR3 protein: CASSARSGRSTGELFF; V gene: TRBV9; D gene: TRBD2; J gene: TRBJ2-2; clone size: NA
CDR3 DNA: TGTGCCAGCTCACCACGCGAGGAGGGACTGAACACTGAAGCTTTCTTT; CDR3 protein: CASSPREEGLNTEAFF; V gene: TRBV18; D gene: NA; J gene: TRBJ1-1; clone size: NA
CDR3 DNA: TGTGCCAGTAGTGGACCTCGACAGGGAGGAGGTCACAGGTCCTACAATGAGCAGTTCTTC; CDR3 protein: CASSGPRQGGGHRSYNEQFF; V gene: TRBV19; D gene: NA; J gene: TRBJ2-1; clone size: NA
CDR3 DNA: TGTGCCAGCAGCTCGTGGGGGGCAGGGGGATCCACTGAGCAGTTCTTC; CDR3 protein: CASSSWGAGGSTEQFF; V gene: TRBV5-6; D gene: NA; J gene: TRBJ2-1; clone size: NA
CDR3 DNA: TGTGCCAGCAGCCGAGACGGGGCTGAAGCTTTCTTT; CDR3 protein: CASSRDGAEAFF; V gene: TRBV6-2/TRBV6-3; D gene: NA; J gene: TRBJ1-1; clone size: few
CDR3 DNA: TGTGCCTGCTCGGGACTAGCGTCTGAGACCCAGTACTTC; CDR3 protein: CACSGLASETQYF; V gene: TRBV30; D gene: TRBD2; J gene: TRBJ2-5; clone size: NA
CDR3 DNA: TGTGCCACCCCCCCCCTTAGCGGGCAGTACCAAGAGACCCAGTACTTC; CDR3 protein: CATPPLSGQYQETQYF; V gene: TRBV24-1; D gene: TRBD2; J gene: TRBJ2-5; clone size: NA
CDR3 DNA: TGTGCCAGCAGTCCCACCGGGACTAGCGGAGAGACCCAGTACTTC; CDR3 protein: CASSPTGTSGETQYF; V gene: TRBV6-5; D gene: TRBD2; J gene: TRBJ2-5; clone size: NA
CDR3 DNA: TGTGCCAGCAGTTCGGAGTGGGACAGTCAGCCCCAGCATTTT; CDR3 protein: CASSSEWDSQPQHF; V gene: TRBV9; D gene: TRBD1; J gene: TRBJ1-5; clone size: once
CDR3 DNA: TGTGCCAGCAGCCGACAGTTCCAGGACACTGAAGCTTTCTTT; CDR3 protein: CASSRQFQDTEAFF; V gene: TRBV6-5; D gene: NA; J gene: TRBJ1-1; clone size: NA
CDR3 DNA: TGTGCCAGCAGCACTGCCAGGCTCGGAAGGGAGACCCAGTACTTC; CDR3 protein: CASSTARLGRETQYF; V gene: TRBV7-9; D gene: NA; J gene: TRBJ2-5; clone size: NA
CDR3 DNA: TGTGCCAGCAGCCTCCATCCAGCAAGGGGGGGACGAGAGACCCAGTACTTC; CDR3 protein: CASSLHPARGGRETQYF; V gene: TRBV3-1/TRBV3-2; D gene: NA; J gene: TRBJ2-5; clone size: NA
CDR3 DNA: TGTGCCAGCAGCCGAACGGGACTAGCGGGAGTGATCGGGGAGCTGTTTTTT; CDR3 protein: CASSRTGLAGVIGELFF; V gene: TRBV5-5; D gene: TRBD2; J gene: TRBJ2-2; clone size: NA
CDR3 DNA: TGCGCCAGCAGCCACGGCCGAGGACTAAGGGATTCACCCCTCCACTTT; CDR3 protein: CASSHGRGLRDSPLHF; V gene: TRBV4-1; D gene: NA; J gene: TRBJ1-6; clone size: few
CDR3 DNA: TGTGCCACCAGCAGAGATACGCGCAGGGGGACTGGCTACACCTTC; CDR3 protein: CATSRDTRRGTGYTF; V gene: TRBV15; D gene: TRBD1; J gene: TRBJ1-2; clone size: once
CDR3 DNA: TGTGCCAGCAGCTTAGGAGAGGACAGGGCTTACGAGCAGTACTTC; CDR3 protein: CASSLGEDRAYEQYF; V gene: TRBV7-9; D gene: TRBD1; J gene: TRBJ2-7; clone size: NA
CDR3 DNA: TGTGCCAGTAGTATTTCTAGCGGTTTCTACGAGCAGTACTTC; CDR3 protein: CASSISSGFYEQYF; V gene: TRBV19; D gene: TRBD2; J gene: TRBJ2-7; clone size: NA
CDR3 DNA: TGTGCCTGGGGACGAGCCACGTCGGCAGATACGCAGTATTTT; CDR3 protein: CAWGRATSADTQYF; V gene: TRBV30; D gene: NA; J gene: TRBJ2-3; clone size: NA
CDR3 DNA: TGTGCCAGCAGCCCGGGACTAGCAGGGTTCTTC; CDR3 protein: CASSPGLAGFF; V gene: TRBV2; D gene: TRBD2; J gene: TRBJ2-1; clone size: NA
CDR3 DNA: TGTGCCAGCAGCTTAATCTCGGGAGCCCCGCACTACGAGCAGTACTTC; CDR3 protein: CASSLISGAPHYEQYF; V gene: TRBV7-8; D gene: NA; J gene: TRBJ2-7; clone size: NA
CDR3 DNA: TGCGCCAGCAGCATAGGGGGGAGGGGATCAGATACGCAGTATTTT; CDR3 protein: CASSIGGRGSDTQYF; V gene: TRBV4-1; D gene: NA; J gene: TRBJ2-3; clone size: NA
CDR3 DNA: TGTGCCAGCAGCCTGACAGGGGTTCAGTATCAGCCCCAGCATTTT; CDR3 protein: CASSLTGVQYQPQHF; V gene: TRBV28; D gene: TRBD1; J gene: TRBJ1-5; clone size: NA
CDR3 DNA: TGTGCCAGCAGTTCCAACTACGAGCAGTACTTC; CDR3 protein: CASSSNYEQYF; V gene: TRBV6-2/TRBV6-3; D gene: NA; J gene: TRBJ2-7; clone size: NA
CDR3 DNA: TGTGCCAGTAGTATGGCGCAGGGGTCGGAGACCCAGTACTTC; CDR3 protein: CASSMAQGSETQYF; V gene: TRBV19; D gene: NA; J gene: TRBJ2-5; clone size: NA
CDR3 DNA: TGTGCCAGCAGCTTAGTCTGGACTAGCGGGAGAGGGGAGCTGTTTTTT; CDR3 protein: CASSLVWTSGRGELFF; V gene: TRBV7-2; D gene: TRBD2; J gene: TRBJ2-2; clone size: few
CDR3 DNA: TGTGCCAGCAGCTTAGCGAGCGGGTGGGAGACCCAGTACTTC; CDR3 protein: CASSLASGWETQYF; V gene: TRBV11-1; D gene: NA; J gene: TRBJ2-5; clone size: once
CDR3 DNA: TGTGCCAGCACCCCAAGGGAGGGATTGACTGAAGCTTTCTTT; CDR3 protein: CASTPREGLTEAFF; V gene: TRBV7-2; D gene: NA; J gene: TRBJ1-1; clone size: few
CDR3 DNA: TGTGCCAGCAGTTACTCCCAAGGACTAGCGGGGCCGAGGGCCAAAAACATTCAGTACTTC; CDR3 protein: CASSYSQGLAGPRAKNIQYF; V gene: TRBV6-2/TRBV6-3; D gene: TRBD2; J gene: TRBJ2-4; clone size: once
CDR3 DNA: TGTGCCAGTCAAGACAGGGTTAATTCACCCCTCCACTTT; CDR3 protein: CASQDRVNSPLHF; V gene: TRBV19; D gene: TRBD1; J gene: TRBJ1-6; clone size: NA
CDR3 DNA: TGTGCCAGCACTCACCAGGCAGGGGGCGTCGAAGCTTTCTTT; CDR3 protein: CASTHQAGGVEAFF; V gene: TRBV6-5; D gene: TRBD1; J gene: TRBJ1-1; clone size: NA
CDR3 DNA: TGTGCCAGCAGCTTAGGGGGGACTAGCGGGAGAGGACCCTACAATGAGCAGTTCTTC; CDR3 protein: CASSLGGTSGRGPYNEQFF; V gene: TRBV7-2; D gene: TRBD2; J gene: TRBJ2-1; clone size: NA
CDR3 DNA: TGCGCCAGCAGCTTGGACAGCACGACCGAGCAGTACTTC; CDR3 protein: CASSLDSTTEQYF; V gene: TRBV5-1; D gene: NA; J gene: TRBJ2-7; clone size: NA
CDR3 DNA: TGTGCCAGCAGTTCTGGGGGGGTATCGGACTATGGCTACACCTTC; CDR3 protein: CASSSGGVSDYGYTF; V gene: TRBV6-5; D gene: NA; J gene: TRBJ1-2; clone size: NA
CDR3 DNA: TGCGCCAGCAGCCACTACGGGACAGGGGAAGAGACCCAGTACTTC; CDR3 protein: CASSHYGTGEETQYF; V gene: TRBV5-1; D gene: TRBD1; J gene: TRBJ2-5; clone size: few
CDR3 DNA: TGTGCCAGCAGCTTTTACGACAGGGGCACCACTAGCGCACAAGAGACCCAGTACTTC; CDR3 protein: CASSFYDRGTTSAQETQYF; V gene: TRBV7-6; D gene: NA; J gene: TRBJ2-5; clone size: NA
CDR3 DNA: TGTGCCAGCAGCTCGACAGGGCGGGCCAAAAACATTCAGTACTTC; CDR3 protein: CASSSTGRAKNIQYF; V gene: TRBV2; D gene: TRBD1; J gene: TRBJ2-4; clone size: NA
CDR3 DNA: TGTGCCAGCAGTTACTCGGGAACGCCAGATACGCAGTATTTT; CDR3 protein: CASSYSGTPDTQYF; V gene: TRBV27; D gene: NA; J gene: TRBJ2-3; clone size: NA
CDR3 DNA: TGTGCCAGCAGTTCGTTGCGGACAGGGGTTTGGGAAAAACTGTTTTTT; CDR3 protein: CASSSLRTGVWEKLFF; V gene: TRBV6-5; D gene: TRBD1; J gene: TRBJ1-4; clone size: NA
CDR3 DNA: TGTGCCAGCAGCTTGGACAGAAGCACCGGGGAGCTGTTTTTT; CDR3 protein: CASSLDRSTGELFF; V gene: TRBV5-6; D gene: NA; J gene: TRBJ2-2; clone size: few
CDR3 DNA: TGTGCCACCTCGACAGGACCGAACACCGGGGAGCTGTTTTTT; CDR3 protein: CATSTGPNTGELFF; V gene: TRBV7-3; D gene: NA; J gene: TRBJ2-2; clone size: NA
CDR3 DNA: TGTGCCAGCAGCCCCGGACAGGGTGGCTACACCTTC; CDR3 protein: CASSPGQGGYTF; V gene: TRBV12-3/TRBV12-4; D gene: TRBD1; J gene: TRBJ1-2; clone size: once
CDR3 DNA: TGTGCCACCGCGGACAGAATTAACTATGGCTACACCTTC; CDR3 protein: CATADRINYGYTF; V gene: TRBV15; D gene: NA; J gene: TRBJ1-2; clone size: NA
CDR3 DNA: TGTGCCAGTACCCCAAGTACCAGGGGGTTGGGTAATGAGCAGTTCTTC; CDR3 protein: CASTPSTRGLGNEQFF; V gene: TRBV19; D gene: TRBD1; J gene: TRBJ2-1; clone size: NA
CDR3 DNA: TGTGCCAGCAGCTTAGCCTATATTACATGGACAGGTAGGGCTGAAGCTTTCTTT; CDR3 protein: CASSLAYITWTGRAEAFF; V gene: TRBV7-9; D gene: TRBD1; J gene: TRBJ1-1; clone size: NA
CDR3 DNA: TGTGCCAGCAAGCCGGGACTAGCGGGAGAGGGGGAAACCGGGGAGCTGTTTTTT; CDR3 protein: CASKPGLAGEGETGELFF; V gene: TRBV2; D gene: TRBD2; J gene: TRBJ2-2; clone size: NA